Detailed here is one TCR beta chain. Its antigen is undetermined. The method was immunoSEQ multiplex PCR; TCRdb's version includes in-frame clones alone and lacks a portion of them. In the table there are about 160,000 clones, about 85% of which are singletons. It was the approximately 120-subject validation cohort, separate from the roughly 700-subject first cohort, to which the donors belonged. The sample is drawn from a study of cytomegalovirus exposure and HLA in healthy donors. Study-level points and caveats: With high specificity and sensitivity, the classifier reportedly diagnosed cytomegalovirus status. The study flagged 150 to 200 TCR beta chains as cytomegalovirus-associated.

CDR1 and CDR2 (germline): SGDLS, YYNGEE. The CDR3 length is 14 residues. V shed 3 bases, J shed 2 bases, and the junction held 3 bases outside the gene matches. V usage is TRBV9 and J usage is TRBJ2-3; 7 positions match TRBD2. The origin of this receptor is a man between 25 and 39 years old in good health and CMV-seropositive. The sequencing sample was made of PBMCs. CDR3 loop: CASSGGGPTDTQYF. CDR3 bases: TGTGCCAGCAGCGGCGGGGGACCCACAGATACGCAGTATTTT.